The rows below give T cell receptor beta chains drawn from one sample of a study of blood T cell repertoires in COVID-19. The data were produced by immunoSEQ multiplex PCR, yet TCRdb's version contains in-frame clones alone and is incomplete. This sample has roughly 200,000 clones, with roughly four fifths found just once. Sequencing used PBMCs or T cells enriched from blood (not recorded which). Receptors were obtained from a man in his forties who had recovered from COVID-19. Each CDR3 is given with its conserved first and last residue. D genes are given only for firm matches. Clone size is stated in some rows and not others, as once, few, many or a class when expanded.

clone size: .
CDR3 length: 13
J gene: TRBJ1-2
D gene: TRBD1
V gene: TRBV29-1
CDR3 DNA: TGCAGCGTCCCGACAGGGGGCGACTATGGCTACACCTTC
CDR3 protein: CSVPTGGDYGYTF

clone size: .
CDR3 length: 13
J gene: TRBJ1-5
D gene: TRBD1
V gene: TRBV7-2
CDR3 DNA: TGTGCCACCACAGACAGGGTTGGTCAGCCCCAGCATTTT
CDR3 protein: CATTDRVGQPQHF

clone size: .
CDR3 length: 14
J gene: TRBJ1-6
D gene: .
V gene: TRBV5-1
CDR3 DNA: TGCGCCAGCAGCTTGGAACAGGATAATTCACCCCTCCACTTT
CDR3 protein: CASSLEQDNSPLHF

clone size: .
CDR3 length: 13
J gene: TRBJ1-1
D gene: .
V gene: TRBV29-1
CDR3 DNA: TGCAGCGTTGACGAGACAGGGAACACTGAAGCTTTCTTT
CDR3 protein: CSVDETGNTEAFF

clone size: .
CDR3 length: 14
J gene: TRBJ2-5
D gene: .
V gene: TRBV7-6
CDR3 DNA: TGTGCCAGCAGCTCGGGCCAGAGCGGAGAGACCCAGTACTTC
CDR3 protein: CASSSGQSGETQYF

clone size: .
CDR3 length: 13
J gene: TRBJ1-1
D gene: .
V gene: TRBV5-6
CDR3 DNA: TGTGCCAGCAGCTTACTGATGAACACTGAAGCTTTCTTT
CDR3 protein: CASSLLMNTEAFF

clone size: .
CDR3 length: 18
J gene: TRBJ1-4
D gene: TRBD1
V gene: TRBV18
CDR3 DNA: TGTGCCAGCTCACGCCTCGAATATAACCGGGACAGTAAGGAAAAACTGTTTTTT
CDR3 protein: CASSRLEYNRDSKEKLFF

clone size: .
CDR3 length: 15
J gene: TRBJ1-5
D gene: TRBD1
V gene: TRBV28
CDR3 DNA: TGTGCCAGCAGCCCCCCCGGGACAGGCAATCAGCCCCAGCATTTT
CDR3 protein: CASSPPGTGNQPQHF

clone size: .
CDR3 length: 14
J gene: TRBJ1-2
D gene: .
V gene: TRBV24-1
CDR3 DNA: TGTGCCACCAGTGAGGGGCAGACCTACGGAGGCTACACCTTC
CDR3 protein: CATSEGQTYGGYTF

clone size: once
CDR3 length: 16
J gene: TRBJ2-1
D gene: TRBD2
V gene: TRBV4-2
CDR3 DNA: TGTGCCAGCAGCCAAGGAGAGCGGGAGGGCCTTGGCGAGCAGTTCTTC
CDR3 protein: CASSQGEREGLGEQFF